The present TCR beta chain was sequenced within a study of PD-L1 blockade in urothelial cancer. The wider study: The patients had undergone anywhere from 0 to 3 prior chemotherapy regimens. Analyzed time points were 3 weeks (second dose) and 6 weeks after therapy began.

This CDR3 spans 15 amino acids. Unmatched junction bases numbered 10, after V lost 5 bases and J lost 4 bases. Per germline, CDR1 SGHTA and CDR2 FQGNSA. The assay was immunoSEQ multiplex PCR, and TCRdb's table has in-frame clones only and misses some. The sample lists about 84,000 clones; about four fifths were seen once. The sequencing here drew on PBMCs, taken around atezolizumab (anti-PD-L1) treatment. V is TRBV7-2 and J is TRBJ2-5; TRBD1 agrees at 7 bases. This receptor was identified in a man between 70 and 80 years old with urothelial cancer. CDR3 in amino acids: CASSRRGGAGETQYF. The CDR3 DNA sequence: TGTGCCAGCAGCCGAAGAGGGGGCGCGGGAGAGACCCAGTACTTC.